One sample yielded the 20 T cell receptor beta chains listed below, sequenced in a study of cytomegalovirus exposure and HLA in healthy donors. The study ran its PCR with 60 Vbeta and 13 Jbeta primers. The repertoire was sequenced with immunoSEQ multiplex PCR; TCRdb's copy has only in-frame clones and lacks some. The sample records 150,000 to 200,000 clones, around four fifths being singletons. The sample taken for sequencing was PBMCs. The receptors stem from a woman between 45 and 60 years old in good health and CMV-seropositive.

This chain connects TRBV28 to TRBJ2-1, with 9 positions matching TRBD2. Per the germline V gene, CDR1 is MDHEN and CDR2 is SYDVKM. V gave up 6 bases and J gave up 7 bases; unmatched junction bases: 10. This CDR3 region has 15 residues. Here the CDR3 reads CASRSRLAGTNEQFF. The CDR3 DNA reads TGTGCCAGCAGGAGTAGGCTAGCGGGAACTAATGAGCAGTTCTTC.

The genes are TRBV5-5 and TRBJ1-2; no firm D call. Trimming took off 2 bases at V and 6 bases at J, with 11 bases between the two ends. The CDR3 totals 13 residues. Germline values: CDR1 SGHKS, CDR2 YYEKEE (reference sequence). The CDR3 is CASSFWIQDGYTF. CDR3 sequence (DNA): TGTGCCAGCAGCTTTTGGATTCAGGATGGCTACACCTTC.

Of note for this clone: One end of the junction is discordant with germline, which a read error may explain. This CDR3 is CAISPSEAKNSQYF. The CDR3 DNA sequence: TGTGCCATTTCACCTAGCGAAGCCAAAAACAGTCAGTACTTC. The V call is TRBV2, the J call TRBJ2-4, with D tentatively TRBD2 (6 bases). Germline CDR1 reads SNHLY; CDR2 reads FYNNEI. This CDR3 contains 14 residues.

This clone was counted between two and nine times. V gene TRBV19 combines with J gene TRBJ1-2; 9 bases map to TRBD1. The CDR3 is 13 residues long. CDR1 and CDR2 from the germline V gene are LNHDA and SQIVND (reference sequence). The ends lost 5 bases at V and 7 bases at J; junction bases unmatched: 5. CDR3 amino acids: CASSPGQGTGYTF. The DNA of the CDR3 is TGTGCCAGTAGTCCCGGACAGGGGACTGGCTACACCTTC.

J is TRBJ2-2 and V is TRBV7-9, with 7 bases that match TRBD1. Germline V gene lookup returns CDR1 SEHNR and CDR2 FQNEAQ (reference sequence). The CDR3 length is 16 residues. With 1 base clipped from V and 0 bases from J, the junction kept 2 bases outside the gene matches. CDR3 bases: TGTGCCAGCAGCTTAGTGCAGGGGGCGAACACCGGGGAGCTGTTTTTT. It codes for CASSLVQGANTGELFF.

This chain joins TRBV7-2 and TRBJ2-3, with D unclear. The V gene lost 5 bases and the J gene lost 4 bases, with 16 bases spanning the gap. This CDR3 is built from 15 residues. Germline CDR1 SGHTA, CDR2 FQGNSA. CDR3 residues: CASSRSISAADTQYF. CDR3 bases: TGTGCCAGCAGCCGTAGCATTTCGGCGGCAGATACGCAGTATTTT.

The chain couples TRBV28 to TRBJ2-7; 8 bases are shared with TRBD1. Germline V lookup: CDR1 MDHEN, CDR2 SYDVKM. V dropped 5 bases and J dropped 5; count of bases not matched to a gene: 2. The CDR3 runs to 12 residues. CDR3 sequence reads: CASSDRGNEQYF. The DNA of the CDR3 is TGTGCCAGCAGTGACAGGGGCAACGAGCAGTACTTC.

CDR3 in amino acids: CASSQAGQGVSYEQYF. In DNA, the CDR3 is TGCGCCAGCAGCCAAGCGGGACAGGGGGTCTCCTACGAGCAGTACTTC. V is TRBV4-1 and J is TRBJ2-7; 11 bases align to TRBD1. The CDR3 covers 16 residues. CDR1 and CDR2 (germline): MGHRA, YSYEKL. V was pared by 1 base and J by 0 bases, with 2 bases of the junction left unmatched.

This clone was counted only a few times. This chain links TRBV19 with TRBJ2-5; D perhaps matches TRBD2 (6 bases). The CDR3 is 17 amino acids. Germline-derived CDR1 and CDR2 are LNHDA and SQIVND (reference sequence). The ends were cut back, 3 bases at V and 2 bases at J, with 19 bases in the middle. CDR3 protein: CASSIRPFSGGQETQYF. CDR3 DNA: TGTGCCAGTAGTATTCGACCTTTTAGCGGAGGACAAGAGACCCAGTACTTC.

V and J are TRBV10-1 and TRBJ2-1; the D is unclear. CDR3 length equals 14 residues. The germline V and J ends were trimmed by 3 bases and 9 bases, with 15 bases remaining between them. Germline lookup yields CDR1 WNHNN and CDR2 SYGVQD (reference sequence). CDR3 DNA: TGCGCCAGCAGTGACGGCGGCCGCTACGGTGAGCAGTTCTTC. This sequence encodes CASSDGGRYGEQFF.

V gene TRBV5-4 combines with J gene TRBJ1-2; 7 bases line up with TRBD1. V was clipped by 5 bases and J by 5 bases; unmatched bases: 6. Per the germline V gene, CDR1 is SGHNT and CDR2 is YYREEE (reference sequence). This CDR3 contains 13 residues. Written as DNA, the CDR3 is TGTGCCAGCAGGCAACAGGGGCGGTATGGCTACACCTTC. It is translated as CASRQQGRYGYTF.

The V gene is TRBV2, the J gene TRBJ2-5; 11 bases are a match to TRBD1. The CDR3 spans 15 residues. The germline V gene has CDR1 SNHLY and CDR2 FYNNEI. With V trimmed by 7 bases and J by 2 bases, 6 bases remained unmatched. CDR3 sequence reads: CASTGQGAFQETQYF. The CDR3 DNA reads TGTGCCAGCACCGGACAGGGGGCGTTTCAAGAGACCCAGTACTTC.

The chain combines TRBV4-3 with TRBJ2-2; 8 bases align to TRBD2. This CDR3 is built from 17 residues. Germline V gene sequence: CDR1 LGHNA, CDR2 YSLEER. Trimming cost V 0 bases and J 1 base; bases outside gene matches: 4. The CDR3 nucleotides read TGCGCCAGCAGCCAAGAGCCAGCGGGGGAGAACACCGGGGAGCTGTTTTTT. This translates into CASSQEPAGENTGELFF.

This sequence joins TRBV29-1 and TRBJ2-3; 7 bases are a match to TRBD2. Germline CDR1 SQVTM, CDR2 ANQGSEA. CDR3 length equals 13 residues. Trimming removed 5 bases from V and 7 bases from J; junction bases left unmatched: 9. CDR3 amino acids: CSVRGRAVNTQYF. CDR3 sequence (DNA): TGCAGCGTTCGTGGGAGGGCCGTTAATACGCAGTATTTT.

J is TRBJ2-3 and V is TRBV18; perhaps TRBD1 as D (5 bases). The CDR3 has 15 amino acids. The V end was cut by 0 bases, the J end by 2 bases, with 9 bases between. CDR1 is KGHSH, CDR2 LQKENI, per germline. In DNA form, the CDR3 reads TGTGCCAGCTCACCACCGGGGCAGCCCACAGATACGCAGTATTTT. Translated: CASSPPGQPTDTQYF.

The V call is TRBV5-5, the J call TRBJ1-6; maybe TRBD1 (6 bases). Trimming stripped 2 bases from V and 7 bases from J, with 10 bases between. Germline V lookup: CDR1 SGHKS, CDR2 YYEKEE (reference sequence). The length of the CDR3 is 14 residues. This CDR3 is CASSLRQENSPLHF. CDR3 sequence (DNA): TGTGCCAGCAGCTTAAGACAGGAAAATTCACCCCTCCACTTT.

V usage is TRBV18 and J usage is TRBJ2-2; tentatively, D is TRBD2 (6 bases). The CDR3 sequence is 16 residues long. The ends were cut back, 2 bases at V and 2 bases at J, with 12 bases in the middle. CDR1 KGHSH and CDR2 LQKENI come from the germline V gene. CDR3 coding DNA: TGTGCCAGCTCACCATCTAGCGTCCCCAACACCGGGGAGCTGTTTTTT. Its protein product is CASSPSSVPNTGELFF. Combining the CDR3 with reference TRBV18 and TRBJ2-2 gives the whole variable domain NAGVMQNPRHLVRRRGQEARLRCSPMKGHSHVYWYRQLPEEGLKFMVYLQKENIIDESGMPKERFSAEFPKEGPSILRIQQVVRGDSAAYFCASSPSSVPNTGELFFGEGSRLTVL.

This chain uses TRBV28 with TRBJ1-6; no clear D gene. The CDR3 contains 12 residues. The V end lost 8 bases, the J end lost 13 bases, and 15 bases lay between the germline ends. The germline gives CDR1 MDHEN, CDR2 SYDVKM. As DNA, the CDR3 is TGTGCCAGCTGCACAACCCTTGATCCCCTCCACTTT. Translation: CASCTTLDPLHF. Full variable domain (outside the CDR3, taken from reference TRBV28 and TRBJ1-6): DVKVTQSSRYLVKRTGEKVFLECVQDMDHENMFWYRQDPGLGLRLIYFSYDVKMKEKGDIPEGYSVSREKKERFSLILESASTNQTSMYLCASCTTLDPLHFGNGTRLTVT.

The chain combines TRBV18 with TRBJ1-4, with D tentatively TRBD1 (5 bases). Germline CDR1 KGHSH, CDR2 LQKENI. The CDR3 consists of 17 residues. Trimming removed 2 bases from V and 1 base from J, with 14 bases in between. The CDR3 region is CASSPIQGKGTNEKLFF. The DNA of the CDR3 is TGTGCCAGCTCACCAATTCAGGGAAAAGGAACTAATGAAAAACTGTTTTTT.

The J gene is TRBJ1-2, the V gene TRBV5-1, with a weak D call TRBD1 (5 bases). V lost 0 bases and J lost 7, with 10 bases in between. Looked up from germline, CDR1 is SGHRS and CDR2 is YFSETQ. This CDR3 has 13 residues. In nucleotides, the CDR3 is TGCGCCAGCAGCTTGGCAGGGTTTGGTGGCTACACCTTC. Amino acid sequence: CASSLAGFGGYTF.